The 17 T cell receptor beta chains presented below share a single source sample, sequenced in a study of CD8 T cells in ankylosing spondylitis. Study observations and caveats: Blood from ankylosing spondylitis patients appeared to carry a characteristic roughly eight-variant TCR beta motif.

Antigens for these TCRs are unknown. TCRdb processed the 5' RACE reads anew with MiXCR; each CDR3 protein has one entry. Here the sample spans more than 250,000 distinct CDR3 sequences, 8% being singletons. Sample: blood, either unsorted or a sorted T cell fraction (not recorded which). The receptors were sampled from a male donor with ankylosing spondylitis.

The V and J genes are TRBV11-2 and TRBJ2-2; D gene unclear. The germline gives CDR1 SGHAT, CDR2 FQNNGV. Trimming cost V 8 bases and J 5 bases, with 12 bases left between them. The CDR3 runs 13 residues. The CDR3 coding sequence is TGTGCCAGCGAGGAAGTCGGAACCGGGGAGCTGTTTTTT. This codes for CASEEVGTGELFF.

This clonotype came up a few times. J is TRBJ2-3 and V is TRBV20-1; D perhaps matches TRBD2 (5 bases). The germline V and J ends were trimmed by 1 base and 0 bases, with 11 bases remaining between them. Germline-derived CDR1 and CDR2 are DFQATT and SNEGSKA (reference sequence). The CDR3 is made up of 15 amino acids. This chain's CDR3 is CSARVPGTSTDTQYF. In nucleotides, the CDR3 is TGCAGTGCTAGAGTCCCGGGAACTAGCACAGATACGCAGTATTTT.

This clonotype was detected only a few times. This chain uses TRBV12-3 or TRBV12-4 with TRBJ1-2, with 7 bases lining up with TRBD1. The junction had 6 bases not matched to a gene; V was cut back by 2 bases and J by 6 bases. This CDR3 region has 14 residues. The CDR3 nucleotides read TGTGCCAGCAGTTTACATCGACAGGGTGATGGCTACACCTTC. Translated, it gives CASSLHRQGDGYTF.

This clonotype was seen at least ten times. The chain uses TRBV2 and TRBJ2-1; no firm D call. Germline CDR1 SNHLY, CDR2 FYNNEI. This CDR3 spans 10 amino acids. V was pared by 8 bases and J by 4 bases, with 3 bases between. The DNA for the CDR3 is TGTGCCAGCGGTTACAATGAGCAGTTCTTC. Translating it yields CASGYNEQFF.

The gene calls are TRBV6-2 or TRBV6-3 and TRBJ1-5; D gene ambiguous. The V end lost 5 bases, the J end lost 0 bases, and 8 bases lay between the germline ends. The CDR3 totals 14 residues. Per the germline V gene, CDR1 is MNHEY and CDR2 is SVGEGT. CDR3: CASSTEYSNQPQHF. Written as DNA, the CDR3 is TGTGCCAGCAGTACAGAGTATAGCAATCAGCCCCAGCATTTT.

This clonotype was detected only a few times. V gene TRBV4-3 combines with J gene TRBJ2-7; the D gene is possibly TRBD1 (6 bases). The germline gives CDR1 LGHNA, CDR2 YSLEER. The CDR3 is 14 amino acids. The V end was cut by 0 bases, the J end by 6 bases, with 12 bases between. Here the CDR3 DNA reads TGCGCCAGCAGCCAAGACGGGGACATTGGCGAGCAGTACTTC. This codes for CASSQDGDIGEQYF.

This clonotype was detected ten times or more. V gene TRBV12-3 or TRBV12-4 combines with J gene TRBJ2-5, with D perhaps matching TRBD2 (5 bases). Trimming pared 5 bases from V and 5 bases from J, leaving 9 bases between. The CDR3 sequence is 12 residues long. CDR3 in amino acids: CASSIRGETQYF. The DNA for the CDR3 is TGTGCCAGCAGTATACGAGGGGAGACCCAGTACTTC.

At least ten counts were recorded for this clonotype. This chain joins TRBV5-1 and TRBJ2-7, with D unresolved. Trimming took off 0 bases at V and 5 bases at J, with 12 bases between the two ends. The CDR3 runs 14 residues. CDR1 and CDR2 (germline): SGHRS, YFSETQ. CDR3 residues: CASSLAPDGDEQYF. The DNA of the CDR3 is TGCGCCAGCAGCTTGGCCCCGGATGGCGACGAGCAGTACTTC.

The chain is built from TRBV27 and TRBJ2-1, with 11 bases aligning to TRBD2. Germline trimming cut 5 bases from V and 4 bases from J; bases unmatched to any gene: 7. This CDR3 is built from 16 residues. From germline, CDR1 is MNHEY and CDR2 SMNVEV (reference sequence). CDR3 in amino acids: CASSPIGTSGYNEQFF. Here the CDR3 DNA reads TGTGCCAGCAGTCCAATCGGGACTAGCGGATACAATGAGCAGTTCTTC.

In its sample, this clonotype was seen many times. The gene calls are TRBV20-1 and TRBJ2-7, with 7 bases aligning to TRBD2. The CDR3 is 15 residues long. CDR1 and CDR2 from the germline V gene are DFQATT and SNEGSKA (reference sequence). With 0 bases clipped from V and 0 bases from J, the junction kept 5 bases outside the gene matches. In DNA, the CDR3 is TGCAGTGCTAGAGACCTAGCGGCACTCTCCTACGAGCAGTACTTC. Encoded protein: CSARDLAALSYEQYF.

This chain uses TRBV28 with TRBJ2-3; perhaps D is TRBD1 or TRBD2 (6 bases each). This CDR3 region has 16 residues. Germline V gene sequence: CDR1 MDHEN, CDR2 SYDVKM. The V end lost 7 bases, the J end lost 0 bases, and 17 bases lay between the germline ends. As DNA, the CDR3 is TGTGCCAGCACCCCGGGGGCCCGGATAAGCACAGATACGCAGTATTTT. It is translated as CASTPGARISTDTQYF.

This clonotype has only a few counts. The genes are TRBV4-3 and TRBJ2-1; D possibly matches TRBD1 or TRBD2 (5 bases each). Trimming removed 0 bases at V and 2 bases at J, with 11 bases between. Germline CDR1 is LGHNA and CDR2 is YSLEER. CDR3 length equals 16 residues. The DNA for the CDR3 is TGCGCCAGCAGCCAAGATATTGGGGGTACCTACAATGAGCAGTTCTTC. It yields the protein CASSQDIGGTYNEQFF.

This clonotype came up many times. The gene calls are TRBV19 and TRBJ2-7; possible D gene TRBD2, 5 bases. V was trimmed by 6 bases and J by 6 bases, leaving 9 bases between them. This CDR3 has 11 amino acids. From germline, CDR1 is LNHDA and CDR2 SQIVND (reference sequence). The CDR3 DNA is TGTGCCAGTAGATCCGGGGTCGAGCAGTACTTC. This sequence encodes CASRSGVEQYF.

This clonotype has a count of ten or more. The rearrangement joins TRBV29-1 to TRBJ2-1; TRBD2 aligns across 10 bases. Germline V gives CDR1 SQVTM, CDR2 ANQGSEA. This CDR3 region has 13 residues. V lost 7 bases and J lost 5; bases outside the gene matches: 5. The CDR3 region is CSAGLARNNEQFF. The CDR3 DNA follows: TGCAGCGCGGGACTAGCGAGAAACAATGAGCAGTTCTTC.

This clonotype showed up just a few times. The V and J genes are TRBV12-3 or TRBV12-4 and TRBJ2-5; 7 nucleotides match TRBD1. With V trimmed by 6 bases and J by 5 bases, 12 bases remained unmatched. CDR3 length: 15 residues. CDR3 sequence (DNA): TGTGCCAGCAGCTACGGGACAGAGACCGGGGAGACCCAGTACTTC. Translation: CASSYGTETGETQYF.

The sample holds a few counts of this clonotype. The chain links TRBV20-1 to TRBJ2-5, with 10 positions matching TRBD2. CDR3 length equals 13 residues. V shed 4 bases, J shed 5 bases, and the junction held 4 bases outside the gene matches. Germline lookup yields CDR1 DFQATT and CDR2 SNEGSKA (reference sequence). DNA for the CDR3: TGCAGTGCTATCCTAGCGGGAGTGGAGACCCAGTACTTC. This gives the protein CSAILAGVETQYF.

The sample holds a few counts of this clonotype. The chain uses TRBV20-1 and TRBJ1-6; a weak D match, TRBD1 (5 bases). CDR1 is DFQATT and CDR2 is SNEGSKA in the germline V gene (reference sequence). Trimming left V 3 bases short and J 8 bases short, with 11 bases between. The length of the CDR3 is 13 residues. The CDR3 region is CSARGEADSPLHF. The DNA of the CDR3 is TGCAGTGCTAGGGGGGAAGCGGATTCACCCCTCCACTTT.